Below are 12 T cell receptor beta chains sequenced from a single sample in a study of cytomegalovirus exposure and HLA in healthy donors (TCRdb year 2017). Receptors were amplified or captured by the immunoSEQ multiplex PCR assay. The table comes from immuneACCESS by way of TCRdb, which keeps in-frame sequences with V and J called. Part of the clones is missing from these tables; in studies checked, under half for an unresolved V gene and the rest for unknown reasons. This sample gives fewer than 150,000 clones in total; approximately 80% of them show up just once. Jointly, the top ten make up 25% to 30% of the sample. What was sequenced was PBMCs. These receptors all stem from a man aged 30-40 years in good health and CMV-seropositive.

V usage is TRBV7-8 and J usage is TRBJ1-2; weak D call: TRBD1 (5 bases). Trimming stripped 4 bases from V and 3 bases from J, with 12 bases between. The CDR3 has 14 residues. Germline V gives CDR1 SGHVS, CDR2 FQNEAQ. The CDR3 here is CASSSQEGYYGYTF. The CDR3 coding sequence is TGTGCCAGCAGCTCCCAGGAGGGGTACTATGGCTACACCTTC.

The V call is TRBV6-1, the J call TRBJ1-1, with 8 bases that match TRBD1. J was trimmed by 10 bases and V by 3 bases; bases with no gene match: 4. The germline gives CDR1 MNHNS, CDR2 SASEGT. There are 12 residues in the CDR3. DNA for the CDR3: TGTGCCAGCAGTGAGCTAGACAGGGGAGCTTTCTTT. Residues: CASSELDRGAFF.

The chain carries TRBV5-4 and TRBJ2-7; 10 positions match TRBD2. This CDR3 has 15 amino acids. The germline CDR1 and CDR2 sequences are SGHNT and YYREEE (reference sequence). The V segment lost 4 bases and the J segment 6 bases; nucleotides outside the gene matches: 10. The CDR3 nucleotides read TGTGCCAGCAGCCACCTAGCGGGAGTTGCAGGCGAGCAGTACTTC. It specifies CASSHLAGVAGEQYF.

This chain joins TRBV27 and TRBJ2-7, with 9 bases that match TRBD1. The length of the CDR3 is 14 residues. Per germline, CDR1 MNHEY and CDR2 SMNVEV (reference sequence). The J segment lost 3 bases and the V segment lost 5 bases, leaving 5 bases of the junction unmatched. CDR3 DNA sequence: TGTGCCAGCAGTAGGAGACAGGGGGGCTACGAGCAGTACTTC. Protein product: CASSRRQGGYEQYF.

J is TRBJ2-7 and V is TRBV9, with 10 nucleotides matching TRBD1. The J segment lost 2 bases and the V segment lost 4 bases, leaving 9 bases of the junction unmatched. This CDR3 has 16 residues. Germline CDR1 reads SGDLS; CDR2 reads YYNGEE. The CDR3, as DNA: TGTGCCAGCAGCTTCCCGGACAGGGGGTACCCCTACGAGCAGTACTTC. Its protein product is CASSFPDRGYPYEQYF. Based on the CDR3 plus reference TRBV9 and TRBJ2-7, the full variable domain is DSGVTQTPKHLITATGQRVTLRCSPRSGDLSVYWYQQSLDQGLQFLIQYYNGEERAKGNILERFSAQQFPDLHSELNLSSLELGDSALYFCASSFPDRGYPYEQYFGPGTRLTVT.

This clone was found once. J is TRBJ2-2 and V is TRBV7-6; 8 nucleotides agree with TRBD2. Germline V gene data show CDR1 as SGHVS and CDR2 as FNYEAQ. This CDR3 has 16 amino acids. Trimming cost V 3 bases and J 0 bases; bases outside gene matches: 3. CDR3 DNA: TGTGCCAGCAGCTTGCAAGCGGGGGCGAACACCGGGGAGCTGTTTTTT. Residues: CASSLQAGANTGELFF.

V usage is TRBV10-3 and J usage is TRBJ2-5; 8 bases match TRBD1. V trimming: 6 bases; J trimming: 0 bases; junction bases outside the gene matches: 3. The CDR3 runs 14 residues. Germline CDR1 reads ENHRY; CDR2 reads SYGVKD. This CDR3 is CAISAGGYQETQYF. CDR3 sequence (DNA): TGTGCCATCAGCGCAGGGGGCTACCAAGAGACCCAGTACTTC.

The CDR3 protein is CASSPPSGDTEAFF. As DNA, the CDR3 is TGTGCCAGCTCACCACCGTCAGGGGACACTGAAGCTTTCTTT. The chain carries TRBV18 and TRBJ1-1; perhaps TRBD1 as D (6 bases). Trimming stripped 0 bases from V and 3 bases from J, with 8 bases between. The CDR3 sequence is 14 residues long. Germline assignment: CDR1 KGHSH and CDR2 LQKENI.

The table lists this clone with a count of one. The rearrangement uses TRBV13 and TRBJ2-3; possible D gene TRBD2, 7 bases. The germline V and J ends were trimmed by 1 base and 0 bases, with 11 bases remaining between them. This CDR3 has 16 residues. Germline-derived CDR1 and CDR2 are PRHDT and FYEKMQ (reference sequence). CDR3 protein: CASSLAGGTSTDTQYF. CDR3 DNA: TGTGCCAGCAGCTTAGCGGGGGGCACTAGCACAGATACGCAGTATTTT. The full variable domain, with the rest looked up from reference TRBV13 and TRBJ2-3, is AAGVIQSPRHLIKEKRETATLKCYPIPRHDTVYWYQQGPGQDPQFLISFYEKMQSDKGSIPDRFSAQQFSDYHSELNMSSLELGDSALYFCASSLAGGTSTDTQYFGPGTRLTVL.

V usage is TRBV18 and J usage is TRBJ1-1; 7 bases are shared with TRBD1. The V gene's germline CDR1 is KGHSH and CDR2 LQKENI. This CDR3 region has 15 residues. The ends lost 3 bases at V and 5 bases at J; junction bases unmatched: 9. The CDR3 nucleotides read TGTGCCAGCTCACCTCTTGCGTCAGGGGGAACTGAAGCTTTCTTT. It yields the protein CASSPLASGGTEAFF.

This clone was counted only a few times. CDR3 coding DNA: TGTGCCTGGAGTGCGTTAGATACGCAGTATTTT. Protein: CAWSALDTQYF. This chain joins TRBV30 and TRBJ2-3; D not resolved. The CDR3 contains 11 residues. Germline CDR1 and CDR2: GTSNPN and SVGIG (reference sequence). V was trimmed by 1 base and J by 5 bases, leaving 4 bases between them.

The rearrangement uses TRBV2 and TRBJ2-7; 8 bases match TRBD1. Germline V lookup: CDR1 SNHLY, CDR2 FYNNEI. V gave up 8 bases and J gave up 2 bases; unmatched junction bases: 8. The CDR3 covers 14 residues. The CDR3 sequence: CASAQGQGPYEQYF. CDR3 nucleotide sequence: TGTGCCAGCGCCCAAGGACAGGGCCCCTACGAGCAGTACTTC.